The 32 T cell receptor beta chains below come from one sample, sequenced in a study of T-cell memory formation after mild COVID-19 (dated by TCRdb to the early 2020s). Preparation of the library involved 5' RACE. Sequenced on an Illumina NovaSeq 6000. TCRdb trimmed the raw reads at Q25, called clones with MiXCR and kept productive beta chains. Each entry merges the rows of one CDR3 protein and shows their most common DNA and genes. Here the sample has approximately 350,000 distinct CDR3 sequences; about an eighth occur a single time. The ten biggest clones cover approximately 20% of the sample. The sample comprised PBMCs or a T cell subset sorted from them (not recorded which). All receptors come from a man aged 18 to 29 who had mild COVID-19 (a few samples of this study predate the infection). The sample titles of this study are shuffled in the database, so cell type and time point are left out; the donor was told from shared clones.

This clonotype has only a few counts. The rearrangement links TRBV15 to TRBJ2-1; perhaps D is TRBD1 or TRBD2 (5 bases each). CDR1 is LNHNV and CDR2 is YYDKDF in the germline V gene (reference sequence). The CDR3 runs 17 residues. V shed 3 bases and J shed 7 bases, with 22 bases lying between them. CDR3 coding DNA: TGTGCCACCAGCAGGACTTCATCCGGGGCGTCCGGGAATGAGCAGTTCTTC. It encodes CATSRTSSGASGNEQFF.

The chain couples TRBV2 to TRBJ2-7, with D possibly being TRBD2 (5 bases). The CDR3 is made up of 15 amino acids. Trimming stripped 4 bases from V and 0 bases from J, with 13 bases between. Germline V gene sequence: CDR1 SNHLY, CDR2 FYNNEI. The CDR3 loop reads CASSGGWGSSYEQYV. DNA for the CDR3: TGTGCCAGCAGTGGCGGGTGGGGAAGCTCCTACGAGCAGTACGTC.

This chain connects TRBV21-1 to TRBJ2-7; TRBD2, the table's D call, was not compared with the DNA. TRBV21-1 is tagged as a pseudogene. The CDR3 extends over 15 amino acids. CDR3 protein: CASSKRRSGLYEQYV. CDR3 sequence (DNA): TGTGCCAGCAGCAAAAGGCGTAGCGGCCTATACGAGCAGTACGTC.

The chain joins TRBV5-4 to TRBJ2-3; no clear D. The germline V and J ends were trimmed by 6 bases and 2 bases, with 10 bases remaining between them. Per germline, CDR1 SGHNT and CDR2 YYREEE (reference sequence). This CDR3 has 13 residues. This CDR3 is CASTPSHTDTQYF. CDR3 sequence (DNA): TGTGCCAGCACCCCATCCCACACAGATACGCAGTATTTT.

This clonotype has only a few counts. V and J are TRBV12-3 or TRBV12-4 and TRBJ2-7; 7 positions match TRBD2. V was pared by 6 bases and J by 4 bases, with 9 bases of the junction left unmatched. This CDR3 comprises 14 residues. CDR3 loop: CASSPGGGVYEQYF. The CDR3 DNA is TGTGCCAGCAGCCCGGGGGGAGGGGTTTACGAGCAGTACTTC.

The rearrangement joins TRBV7-2 to TRBJ1-1; D is ambiguous. Per germline, CDR1 SGHTA and CDR2 FQGNSA. Between the trimmed V and J ends, which lost 1 base and 4 bases, there was a span of 10 bases. The CDR3 runs to 14 residues. CDR3 in amino acids: CASSLDWLTTEAFF. The CDR3 coding sequence is TGTGCCAGCAGCTTAGACTGGTTAACCACTGAAGCTTTCTTT.

In its sample, this clonotype was seen a few times. The CDR3, as DNA: TGTGCCAGCAGCCCCCGGGACAGGGGTAATCAGCCCCAGCATTTT. Protein: CASSPRDRGNQPQHF. The J gene is TRBJ1-5, the V gene TRBV5-5; TRBD1 matches at 10 bases. The germline CDR1 and CDR2 sequences are SGHKS and YYEKEE (reference sequence). The CDR3 is 15 amino acids. The ends lost 4 bases at V and 4 bases at J; junction bases unmatched: 5.

CDR3 DNA sequence: TGTGCCAGCAGTTTCATGCCCCAGAAACTCATGAACACTGAAGCTTTCTTT. This translates into CASSFMPQKLMNTEAFF. This chain links TRBV28 with TRBJ1-1; D gene unclear. This CDR3 spans 17 amino acids. Per the germline V gene, CDR1 is MDHEN and CDR2 is SYDVKM. The V end was cut by 3 bases, the J end by 0 bases, with 17 bases between.

The chain couples TRBV7-2 to TRBJ2-2; the D gene is possibly TRBD1 (7 bases). The length of the CDR3 is 17 residues. The ends were cut back, 2 bases at V and 6 bases at J, with 19 bases in the middle. Germline V CDR1 and CDR2: SGHTA, FQGNSA. Here the CDR3 DNA reads TGTGCCAGCAGCTTAAATTCGGTGTCAGGGGGGTCCGGGGAGCTGTTTTTT. Protein sequence: CASSLNSVSGGSGELFF.

This clonotype has a handful of counts. This sequence joins TRBV24-1 and TRBJ2-3; 9 bases map to TRBD1. With 4 bases clipped from V and 0 bases from J, the junction kept 4 bases outside the gene matches. Germline CDR1 KGHDR, CDR2 SFDVKD. The CDR3 covers 16 residues. The CDR3 DNA sequence: TGTGCCACCAGTGAGGCCGGGACAGGGAGCACAGATACGCAGTATTTT. Amino acid sequence: CATSEAGTGSTDTQYF.

A few counts support this clonotype. The chain carries TRBV5-1 and TRBJ2-2; D unresolved. Germline V gene lookup returns CDR1 SGHRS and CDR2 YFSETQ. The CDR3 is 13 residues long. Trimming pared 4 bases from V and 5 bases from J, leaving 9 bases between. For the CDR3, the DNA is TGCGCCAGCAGCCCCAACCCGACCGGGGAGCTGTTTTTT. Translation gives CASSPNPTGELFF. The variable domain in full, with the rest retrieved from reference TRBV5-1 and TRBJ2-2, is KAGVTQTPRYLIKTRGQQVTLSCSPISGHRSVSWYQQTPGQGLQFLFEYFSETQRNKGNFPGRFSGRQFSNSRSEMNVSTLELGDSALYLCASSPNPTGELFFGEGSRLTVL.

This clonotype was seen more than once but under ten times. The chain couples TRBV6-5 to TRBJ1-2; no definite D call. Germline V lookup: CDR1 MNHEY, CDR2 SVGAGI. Trimming removed 0 bases at V and 0 bases at J, with 11 bases between. CDR3 length: 16 amino acids. The CDR3 DNA reads TGTGCCAGCAGTTACTCGGCGGACTTAGCTAACTATGGCTACACCTTC. Protein sequence: CASSYSADLANYGYTF.

This clonotype was seen many times. V gene TRBV6-6 combines with J gene TRBJ1-5, with D perhaps matching TRBD1 (5 bases). The CDR3 loop spans 15 amino acids. The germline V gene encodes CDR1 MNHNY and CDR2 SVGAGI (reference sequence). Trimming cost V 2 bases and J 3 bases, with 11 bases left between them. The CDR3 reads CASSYGGVNNQPQHF. The CDR3, as DNA: TGTGCCAGCAGTTACGGGGGGGTAAACAATCAGCCCCAGCATTTT.

This rearrangement joins TRBV25-1 to TRBJ2-7; 7 positions agree with TRBD1. J was trimmed by 3 bases and V by 2 bases; bases with no gene match: 7. This CDR3 is built from 15 residues. Germline CDR1 reads MGHDK; CDR2 reads SYGVNS. The CDR3 sequence: CASSERGRGRYEQYF. The CDR3 nucleotides are TGTGCCAGCAGTGAACGGGGTAGGGGGCGCTACGAGCAGTACTTC.

The gene calls are TRBV12-3 or TRBV12-4 and TRBJ1-2, with D perhaps TRBD1 (6 bases). The CDR3 extends over 15 amino acids. V was cut by 5 bases and J by 5 bases, with 18 bases left in between. CDR3 region: CASSLNRDLWYGYTF. The CDR3 DNA sequence: TGTGCCAGCAGTCTGAACAGGGACCTCTGGTATGGCTACACCTTC.

In this sample, this clonotype turned up many times. The gene calls are TRBV20-1 and TRBJ2-5; a possible D gene is TRBD1 (6 bases). Germline V gene data show CDR1 as DFQATT and CDR2 as SNEGSKA (reference sequence). The CDR3 spans 13 residues. The ends were cut back, 6 bases at V and 5 bases at J, with 16 bases in the middle. The chain's CDR3 is CSAGASGAETQYF. The DNA of the CDR3 is TGCAGTGCGGGGGCTAGTGGGGCCGAGACCCAGTACTTC.

This clonotype was picked up a small number of times. The V gene is TRBV27, the J gene TRBJ1-6; D is unclear. Trimming left V 7 bases short and J 6 bases short, with 16 bases between. The germline gives CDR1 MNHEY, CDR2 SMNVEV (reference sequence). CDR3 length: 15 residues. CDR3 sequence (DNA): TGTGCCAGCACCGCCGGGTACAGTCGTAATTCACCCCTCCACTTT. Protein sequence: CASTAGYSRNSPLHF.

To note about this clonotype: In this CDR3 the conserved last residue, phenylalanine or tryptophan, is missing, so a read error is likely. The chain uses TRBV25-1 and TRBJ2-7; TRBD1 agrees at 7 bases. The CDR3 sequence is 14 residues long. After removal of 4 bases from V and 2 bases from J, the junction contained 5 bases not matched to a gene. Germline CDR1 MGHDK, CDR2 SYGVNS. The CDR3 nucleotides read TGTGCCAGCAGTGGTTGGGACAGCGCCTACGAGCAGTACCTC. Its protein is CASSGWDSAYEQYL.

The V gene is TRBV3-1, the J gene TRBJ2-5, with D possibly matching TRBD1 (5 bases). Germline V CDR1 and CDR2: LGHDT, YNNKEL (reference sequence). Between the trimmed V and J ends, which lost 1 base and 1 base, there was a span of 7 bases. This CDR3 spans 14 amino acids. This CDR3 is CASSQGGSQETQYF. The CDR3 DNA reads TGTGCCAGCAGCCAAGGGGGCAGCCAAGAGACCCAGTACTTC.

The gene calls are TRBV6-6 and TRBJ1-5, with TRBD1 matching over 7 bases. Germline V gives CDR1 MNHNY, CDR2 SVGAGI (reference sequence). V dropped 6 bases and J dropped 6; count of bases not matched to a gene: 11. CDR3 length: 15 amino acids. CDR3 coding DNA: TGTGCCAGCAGGAGAGACAGGGATGGAGGTCAGCCCCAGCATTTT. This sequence encodes CASRRDRDGGQPQHF.

This clonotype was recorded a few times. This rearrangement joins TRBV29-1 to TRBJ2-2; D may be TRBD1 (6 bases). The CDR3 length is 15 residues. V lost 2 bases to trimming and J lost 4 bases, with 14 bases between them. Germline V gene lookup returns CDR1 SQVTM and CDR2 ANQGSEA. The CDR3 region has the DNA TGCAGCGTTGAAAAGGGCAGGGGATCCACCGGGGAGCTGTTTTTT. Protein: CSVEKGRGSTGELFF.

This clonotype has only a few counts. V usage is TRBV4-1 and J usage is TRBJ1-3, with 7 bases aligning to TRBD1. Trimming removed 3 bases from V and 0 bases from J; junction bases left unmatched: 8. Germline V gives CDR1 MGHRA, CDR2 YSYEKL. This CDR3 region has 17 residues. CDR3 nucleotides: TGCGCCAGCAGCCATCCGCCGGGACAGAGCTCTGGAAACACCATATATTTT. Amino acid sequence: CASSHPPGQSSGNTIYF.

V and J are TRBV7-3 and TRBJ2-3, with a tentative D call TRBD2 (5 bases). Trimming shortened V by 1 base and J by 0 bases, and 8 bases separated the two germline ends. Germline values: CDR1 SGHTA, CDR2 FQGTGA. The CDR3 length is 15 residues. The CDR3 here is CASSLIAGSTDTQYF. CDR3 nucleotides: TGTGCCAGCAGCTTAATCGCGGGTAGCACAGATACGCAGTATTTT.

The chain combines TRBV12-3 or TRBV12-4 with TRBJ1-5, with D possibly being TRBD1 (5 bases). This CDR3 spans 14 amino acids. Trimming removed 3 bases at V and 5 bases at J, with 11 bases between. The CDR3 reads CASSLVQGHQPQHF. CDR3 DNA sequence: TGTGCCAGCAGTTTGGTGCAGGGCCATCAGCCCCAGCATTTT.

This clonotype was found a few times. The chain employs TRBV12-3 or TRBV12-4 and TRBJ2-2; 12 bases line up with TRBD1. This CDR3 comprises 18 residues. J lost 4 bases, V lost 5 bases, and 11 bases had no gene match. The CDR3 DNA is TGTGCCAGCAGTACCCGGGACAGGGGGCTTCGCGTCACCGGGGAGCTGTTTTTT. Amino acid sequence: CASSTRDRGLRVTGELFF.

There are a few counts of this clonotype. CDR3 amino acids: CASSLIPSGEQFF. The CDR3 DNA reads as TGTGCCAGCAGTTTAATCCCCTCGGGGGAGCAGTTCTTC. V is TRBV12-3 or TRBV12-4 and J is TRBJ2-1; possibly TRBD2 for D (5 bases). This CDR3 is 13 amino acids long. V lost 2 bases and J 10 bases, leaving 12 bases between the germline ends.

This chain links TRBV7-9 with TRBJ2-6; 8 bases agree with TRBD2. Trimming removed 5 bases from V and 0 bases from J; junction bases left unmatched: 9. CDR1 and CDR2 (germline): SEHNR, FQNEAQ (reference sequence). The CDR3 has 18 amino acids. The DNA for the CDR3 is TGTGCCAGCAGCGCCAAACTAGCGGTCTACTCTGGGGCCAACGTCCTGACTTTC. Its translation is CASSAKLAVYSGANVLTF.

CDR3 in amino acids: CASSVESGGFETQYF. The CDR3 nucleotides are TGTGCCAGCAGCGTAGAAAGCGGGGGGTTTGAGACCCAGTACTTC. The gene calls are TRBV9 and TRBJ2-5; 9 nucleotides agree with TRBD2. V dropped 0 bases and J dropped 5; count of bases not matched to a gene: 5. Germline CDR1 SGDLS, CDR2 YYNGEE. This CDR3 is built from 15 residues.

The rearrangement links TRBV9 to TRBJ1-2, with D uncertain. CDR1 and CDR2 (germline): SGDLS, YYNGEE. Between the trimmed V and J ends, which lost 2 bases and 1 base, there was a span of 6 bases. This CDR3 region has 13 residues. The DNA of the CDR3 is TGTGCCAGCAGCGTCGGAAATAACTATGGCTACACCTTC. It is translated as CASSVGNNYGYTF.

This clonotype has ten or more counts. The chain employs TRBV3-1 and TRBJ2-2; D gene uncertain. The CDR3 loop spans 14 amino acids. Germline CDR1 LGHDT, CDR2 YNNKEL (reference sequence). V was clipped by 0 bases and J by 5 bases, with 7 bases between them. CDR3 sequence (DNA): TGTGCCAGCAGCCAAGATCTGAATACCGGGGAGCTGTTTTTT. It is translated as CASSQDLNTGELFF.

The table lists this clonotype with a few counts. V and J are TRBV7-9 and TRBJ2-1, with TRBD1 matching 9 bases. The CDR3 has 16 amino acids. The trim removed 8 bases at V and 9 bases at J, leaving 17 bases unmatched. Germline V gene lookup returns CDR1 SEHNR and CDR2 FQNEAQ (reference sequence). The CDR3 sequence: CASWGPGTGSGSEQFF. The CDR3 DNA reads TGTGCCAGCTGGGGGCCCGGGACAGGGAGTGGTAGTGAGCAGTTCTTC.

The gene calls are TRBV4-1 and TRBJ2-5, with 10 bases fitting TRBD2. J gave up 3 bases and V 4 bases, and 8 bases lay outside the gene matches. Germline assignment: CDR1 MGHRA and CDR2 YSYEKL. This CDR3 contains 16 residues. CDR3 coding DNA: TGCGCCAGCAGCCGGAAGCTAGCGGGAGATGAAGAGACCCAGTACTTC. It codes for CASSRKLAGDEETQYF.